This TCR beta chain is from a study of breast tumors, draining lymph nodes, adjacent tissues. With respect to this clonotype: The antigen remains unidentified. Relative to the germline gene, one junction end is altered; a read error may explain this.

Each CDR3 protein gets one entry after TCRdb re-called the multiplex PCR reads with MiXCR. The sample has approximately 140,000 distinct CDR3 sequences, 32% seen once; the top ten hold about 2.5%. Whole-study results and caveats: Tumor TCR diversity was below lymph nodes but above nontumor tissue. Data fit most tumor T cells coming from lymph node, expanding in tumor. Tumor T cell lymph node origin was a supported hypothesis, not proven. Compared with basal-like, luminal-like tumors shared significantly more repertoire with nontumor tissue.

Axillary draining lymph nodes of breast cancer patients supplied the node samples. Germline CDR1 and CDR2: DFQATT and SNEGSKA (reference sequence). CDR3 size: 14 residues. This clonotype was obtained from a female donor with breast cancer. Some clones in this sample may be carry-over from other donors' samples. The sequenced material came from axillary lymph node tissue. The chain carries TRBV20-1 and TRBJ2-3; 8 bases agree with TRBD1. The CDR3 spells CSAEDRDLTDTQYF. CDR3 sequence (DNA): TGCAGTGCTGAGGACAGGGATCTCACAGATACGCAGTACTTT.